This T cell receptor (beta chain) was found in a study of blood T cells in healthy people across ages. General study points: Both naive CD4+ cell counts and diversity were greater in long-lived donors than in aged donors. Investigators viewed diversity estimates from one million T cells as underestimates, the study reported.

Each individual donor underwent a draw of ten milliliters of peripheral blood. Samples each had at least 5 micrograms of total RNA extracted. This clonotype was detected many times. Its antigen is not identified. Germline V gene lookup returns CDR1 SQVTM and CDR2 ANQGSEA. Between the trimmed V and J ends, which lost 3 bases and 0 bases, there was a span of 9 bases. The CDR3 spans 14 residues. Next came a second PCR, run for about 7 to 12 cycles, which used a sample-barcoded 5' primer along with a J-beta primer mix. From the 5' RACE reads, TCRdb called clonotypes with MiXCR, one entry per CDR3 protein. The sample records 600,000 to 800,000 distinct CDR3 sequences, roughly 21% being singletons.

This chain connects TRBV29-1 to TRBJ2-1; D may correspond to TRBD1 or TRBD2 (5 bases each). This sequence was found in an older man in good health. Sequenced sample: blood. CDR3 region: CSVDGGSSYNEQFF. CDR3 nucleotide sequence: TGCAGCGTTGATGGGGGAAGCTCCTACAATGAGCAGTTCTTC.